This T cell receptor beta chain was obtained from a study of T cell responses to AZD1222 COVID-19 vaccine. Study details: Second-dose recipients at about 4 or about 12 weeks were treated as one pooled group. General study points: Spike-specific TCR breadth and depth grew following two AZD1222 doses. Among AZD1222 vaccinees, only six were seropositive at baseline. Repertoire collection took place solely once the T cell response had peaked.

Measured with immunoSEQ multiplex PCR; TCRdb has only the in-frame clones, and not every one. Of 140,000 to 150,000 clones in the sample, about 93% are singletons; the top ten hold 5% to 6.5%. On this clone: Its target is unknown.

Per germline, CDR1 SGHNT and CDR2 YENEEA. V shed 5 bases and J 0 bases; nucleotides not matched to a gene: 5. This CDR3 spans 16 amino acids. The J gene is TRBJ2-1, the V gene TRBV11-3; 9 bases are a match to TRBD2. Specimen: peripheral blood, collected on day 0 of AZD1222 vaccination. The receptor was derived from an adult in good health. The CDR3 loop is CASSTRLAASYNEQFF. The CDR3 DNA reads as TGTGCCAGCAGCACCCGACTAGCGGCCTCCTACAATGAGCAGTTCTTC.